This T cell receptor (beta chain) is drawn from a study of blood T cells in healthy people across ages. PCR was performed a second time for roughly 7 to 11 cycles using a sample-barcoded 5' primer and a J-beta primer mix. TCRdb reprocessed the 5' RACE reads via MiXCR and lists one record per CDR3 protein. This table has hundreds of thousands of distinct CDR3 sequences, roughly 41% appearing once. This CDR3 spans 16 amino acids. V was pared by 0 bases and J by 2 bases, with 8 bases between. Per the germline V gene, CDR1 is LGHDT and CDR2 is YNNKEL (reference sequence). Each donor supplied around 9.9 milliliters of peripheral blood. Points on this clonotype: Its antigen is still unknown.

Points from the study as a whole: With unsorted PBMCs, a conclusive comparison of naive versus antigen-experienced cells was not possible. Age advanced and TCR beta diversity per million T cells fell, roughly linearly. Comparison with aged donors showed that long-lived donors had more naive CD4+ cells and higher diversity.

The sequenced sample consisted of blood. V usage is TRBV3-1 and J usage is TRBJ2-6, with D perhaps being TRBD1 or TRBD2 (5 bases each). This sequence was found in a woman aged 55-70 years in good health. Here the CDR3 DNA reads TGTGCCAGCAGCCAAGATCGGGGCGCTGGGGCCAACGTCCTGACTTTC. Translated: CASSQDRGAGANVLTF. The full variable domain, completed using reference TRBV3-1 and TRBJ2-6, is DTAVSQTPKYLVTQMGNDKSIKCEQNLGHDTMYWYKQDSKKFLKIMFSYNNKELIINETVPNRFSPKSPDKAHLNLHINSLELGDSAVYFCASSQDRGAGANVLTFGAGSRLTVL.